One sample yielded the 21 T cell receptor beta chains listed below, sequenced in a study of a mutant IDH1 vaccine in newly diagnosed glioma. For these TCRs, the target antigens are not known. Sample time point: week 5, during vaccination. One vaccine dose held 300 ug of mutant IDH1 20-mer peptide and came with topical imiquimod. Generated by immunoSEQ multiplex PCR, the TCRdb table keeps only in-frame clones and is missing some. Of 53,000 or so clones listed, roughly 78% were seen once; the top ten hold about 5.2%. The sample consisted of PBMCs, taken from a glioma patient whose treatment included an IDH1 peptide vaccine. These receptors came from a man aged 50-60 years with glioma.

In its sample, this clone was seen a few times. The chain employs TRBV7-3 and TRBJ2-3, with no clear D. Germline V gene data show CDR1 as SGHTA and CDR2 as FQGTGA. CDR3 length equals 13 residues. Trimming stripped 5 bases from V and 1 base from J, with 7 bases between. CDR3 sequence reads: CASSAHGTDTQYF. DNA of the CDR3: TGTGCCAGCAGCGCCCACGGCACAGATACGCAGTATTTT.

CDR3 residues: CASNRLLNQPQHF. The CDR3 nucleotides read TGTGCCAGCAACAGGCTCCTTAATCAGCCCCAGCATTTT. The chain uses TRBV6-1 and TRBJ1-5, with D perhaps TRBD1 (5 bases). Germline-derived CDR1 and CDR2 are MNHNS and SASEGT. The germline V and J ends were trimmed by 7 bases and 4 bases, with 11 bases remaining between them. The length of the CDR3 is 13 residues.

This chain joins TRBV28 and TRBJ1-5, with 7 bases identical to TRBD1. The germline V gene has CDR1 MDHEN and CDR2 SYDVKM. J lost 1 base, V lost 8 bases, and 5 bases had no gene match. This CDR3 comprises 14 residues. The CDR3 sequence: CASRTGASNQPQHF. In DNA, the CDR3 is TGTGCCAGCCGTACAGGGGCAAGCAATCAGCCCCAGCATTTT.

V usage is TRBV10-3 and J usage is TRBJ2-2, with 8 bases matching TRBD1. The V gene's germline CDR1 is ENHRY and CDR2 SYGVKD. Trimming took 2 bases from V and 5 from J; bases not matched to a gene: 7. The CDR3 loop spans 16 amino acids. The CDR3, as DNA: TGTGCCATCAGTGAGCTTCAGGGGGCAGGGACCGGGGAGCTGTTTTTT. It translates to CAISELQGAGTGELFF.

This chain links TRBV19 with TRBJ1-1; D not certain. The V gene's germline CDR1 is LNHDA and CDR2 SQIVND (reference sequence). Between the trimmed V and J ends, which lost 10 bases and 3 bases, there was a span of 9 bases. This CDR3 contains 11 residues. The CDR3 bases are TGTGCCACCCTGGAGGACACTGAAGCTTTCTTT. Protein: CATLEDTEAFF.

The CDR3 protein is CASSAGQGASNQPQHF. CDR3 nucleotide sequence: TGTGCCAGCAGCGCGGGACAGGGGGCGAGCAATCAGCCCCAGCATTTT. This chain connects TRBV5-6 to TRBJ1-5; TRBD1 aligns across 12 bases. V lost 4 bases and J lost 1; bases outside the gene matches: 3. The CDR3 is 16 amino acids. Germline assignment: CDR1 SGHDT and CDR2 YYEEEE.

The rearrangement joins TRBV5-1 to TRBJ1-1, with D tentatively TRBD1 (5 bases). V dropped 1 base and J dropped 0 bases, with 10 bases sitting between them. The CDR3 totals 15 residues. Germline values: CDR1 SGHRS, CDR2 YFSETQ. The CDR3 spells CASSLTGAMNTEAFF. CDR3 nucleotide sequence: TGCGCCAGCAGCTTGACCGGGGCTATGAACACTGAAGCTTTCTTT.

V gene TRBV7-8 combines with J gene TRBJ1-2; D is undetermined. Germline CDR1 reads SGHVS; CDR2 reads FQNEAQ. The length of the CDR3 is 13 residues. Deletions cut 0 bases from V and 8 bases from J, with 10 bases between. CDR3 nucleotide sequence: TGTGCCAGCAGCTTAGCCCAGAGTCGAGGCTACACCTTC. This translates into CASSLAQSRGYTF.

This chain links TRBV7-4 with TRBJ2-6; no firm D call. The CDR3 consists of 18 residues. The germline gives CDR1 SGHVT, CDR2 SQSDAQ. Trimming removed 5 bases at V and 5 bases at J, with 22 bases between. The CDR3 DNA sequence: TGTGCCAGCAGCGCGCTTTACAGCTCACAAAGTCGGGCCAACGTCCTGACTTTC. Translating it yields CASSALYSSQSRANVLTF.

The chain uses TRBV9 and TRBJ2-7; D could derive from TRBD1 or TRBD2 (5 bases each). This CDR3 contains 14 residues. Germline V gene sequence: CDR1 SGDLS, CDR2 YYNGEE. Trimming took 0 bases from V and 6 from J, leaving 13 bases between them. The chain's CDR3 is CASSVVGGRGEQYF. In nucleotides, the CDR3 is TGTGCCAGCAGCGTAGTTGGGGGAAGGGGCGAGCAGTACTTC.

The genes are TRBV11-2 and TRBJ1-2; D possibly corresponds to TRBD1 (5 bases). Germline V gene sequence: CDR1 SGHAT, CDR2 FQNNGV. V was pared by 1 base and J by 4 bases, with 16 bases between. The CDR3 loop spans 16 amino acids. As DNA, the CDR3 is TGTGCCAGCAGCTTAGGCCCCTCAGGGATCGGCTATGGCTACACCTTC. This gives the protein CASSLGPSGIGYGYTF.

The J gene is TRBJ1-3, the V gene TRBV10-3, with a possible D match to TRBD1 (5 bases). The CDR3 loop spans 14 amino acids. The V gene's germline CDR1 is ENHRY and CDR2 SYGVKD. The V gene lost 10 bases and the J gene lost 0 bases, with 13 bases spanning the gap. This CDR3 reads CATRVAGSGNTIYF. The CDR3 nucleotides are TGTGCCACCAGGGTGGCTGGCTCTGGAAACACCATATATTTT.

The chain joins TRBV5-6 to TRBJ1-4; 10 bases map to TRBD1. Germline loops: CDR1 SGHDT, CDR2 YYEEEE. Trimming took 2 bases from V and 5 from J; bases not matched to a gene: 6. The CDR3 has 16 amino acids. This chain's CDR3 is CASSFGQGVQNEKLFF. The CDR3 bases are TGTGCCAGCAGCTTTGGACAGGGGGTTCAGAATGAAAAACTGTTTTTT.

The chain links TRBV4-3 to TRBJ1-1; TRBD1 aligns across 10 bases. Germline assignment: CDR1 LGHNA and CDR2 YSLEER. Trimming cost V 4 bases and J 3 bases; bases outside gene matches: 2. This CDR3 has 14 residues. The CDR3: CASSLGTGDTEAFF. The CDR3 DNA is TGCGCCAGCAGCCTAGGGACAGGGGACACTGAAGCTTTCTTT.

The chain joins TRBV2 to TRBJ2-3; perhaps TRBD2 as D (5 bases). CDR1 and CDR2 from the germline V gene are SNHLY and FYNNEI. With 1 base removed from V and 4 bases from J, the gap between germline ends came to 15 bases. There are 16 residues in the CDR3. The CDR3 protein is CASSEVVGIESDTQYF. CDR3 bases: TGTGCCAGCAGTGAAGTAGTCGGGATCGAGTCAGATACGCAGTATTTT. The whole variable domain, remainder taken from reference TRBV2 and TRBJ2-3, is EPEVTQTPSHQVTQMGQEVILRCVPISNHLYFYWYRQILGQKVEFLVSFYNNEISEKSEIFDDQFSVERPDGSNFTLKIRSTKLEDSAMYFCASSEVVGIESDTQYFGPGTRLTVL.

V and J are TRBV29-1 and TRBJ2-1; D gene unclear. With 3 bases removed from V and 13 bases from J, the gap between germline ends came to 4 bases. CDR3 length equals 8 residues. In germline, CDR1 is SQVTM, CDR2 ANQGSEA. CDR3 DNA: TGCAGCGTTGAGGACCAGTTCTTC. The encoded protein is CSVEDQFF.

The CDR3 is CASSLAGTMAKYF. The CDR3 DNA follows: TGTGCCAGCAGCTTAGCCGGGACGATGGCTAAGTACTTC. The chain recombines TRBV11-1 with TRBJ2-7; D assignment may be TRBD1 or TRBD2 (5 bases each). CDR1 is SGHAT and CDR2 is FQDESV in the germline V gene (reference sequence). V was cut by 0 bases and J by 11 bases, with 14 bases left in between. The CDR3 loop spans 13 amino acids. Combining the CDR3 with reference TRBV11-1 and TRBJ2-7 gives the whole variable domain EAEVAQSPRYKITEKSQAVAFWCDPISGHATLYWYRQILGQGPELLVQFQDESVVDDSQLPKDRFSAERLKGVDSTLKIQPAELGDSAMYLCASSLAGTMAKYFGPGTRLTVT.

The rearrangement joins TRBV30 to TRBJ2-7, with 8 bases identical to TRBD2. Germline V gene sequence: CDR1 GTSNPN, CDR2 SVGIG (reference sequence). The CDR3 runs to 11 residues. Trimming at V came to 8 bases and at J to 7 bases, leaving 7 bases not matched to a gene. The CDR3 protein is CAVAGPLEQYF. The CDR3 DNA reads TGTGCCGTAGCGGGGCCGTTGGAGCAGTACTTC.

The genes are TRBV5-1 and TRBJ1-2; 7 bases map to TRBD1. This CDR3 has 17 residues. CDR1 and CDR2 from the germline V gene are SGHRS and YFSETQ. Trimming took 4 bases from V and 6 from J; bases not matched to a gene: 18. This CDR3 reads CASSILQGRNFQDGYTF. The CDR3 bases are TGCGCCAGCAGCATACTACAGGGGAGGAACTTTCAGGATGGCTACACCTTC.

This clone was observed a single time. The CDR3 region is CAWWDGSSYEQYF. The CDR3 coding sequence is TGTGCCTGGTGGGACGGAAGCTCCTACGAGCAGTACTTC. This chain joins TRBV30 and TRBJ2-7; D may match TRBD1 or TRBD2 (5 bases each). The V gene's germline CDR1 is GTSNPN and CDR2 SVGIG (reference sequence). The V end was cut by 5 bases, the J end by 0 bases, with 11 bases between. The CDR3 consists of 13 residues.

This chain connects TRBV7-6 to TRBJ2-5; 7 bases match TRBD2. Losses at the gene ends were 3 bases for V and 3 bases for J; bases not matched to a gene: 4. Germline lookup yields CDR1 SGHVS and CDR2 FNYEAQ. The CDR3 is made up of 14 amino acids. The CDR3 DNA reads as TGTGCCAGCAGCTTTACTGGGGGGGAAGAGACCCAGTACTTC. Its translation: CASSFTGGEETQYF.